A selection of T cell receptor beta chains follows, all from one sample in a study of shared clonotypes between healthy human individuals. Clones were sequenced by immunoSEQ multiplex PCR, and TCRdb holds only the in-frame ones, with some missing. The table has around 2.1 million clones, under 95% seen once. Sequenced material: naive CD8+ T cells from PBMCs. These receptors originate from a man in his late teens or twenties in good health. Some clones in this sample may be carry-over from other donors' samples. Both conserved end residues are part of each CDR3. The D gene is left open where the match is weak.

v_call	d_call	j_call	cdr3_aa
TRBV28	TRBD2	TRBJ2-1	CASRISGTLYNEQFF
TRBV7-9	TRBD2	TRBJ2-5	CASSLVSGGETQYF
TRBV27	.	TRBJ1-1	CASVQGPEAFF
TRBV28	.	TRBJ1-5	CASSFPGQGNQPQHF
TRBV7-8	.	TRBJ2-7	CASSPARLSYEQYF
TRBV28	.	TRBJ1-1	CASSLMSSGPANTEAFF
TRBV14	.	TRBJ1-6	CASGARYSPLHF
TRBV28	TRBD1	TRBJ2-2	CASSLTGANTGELFF
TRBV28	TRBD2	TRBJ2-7	CASSIGRGLAGSYEQYF
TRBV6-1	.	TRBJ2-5	CASGESQETQYF
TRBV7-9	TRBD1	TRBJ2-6	CASRTGTGAGANVLTF
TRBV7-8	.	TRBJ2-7	CASSLGRGSSYEQYF
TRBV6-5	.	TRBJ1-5	CASMVQAGARQPQHF
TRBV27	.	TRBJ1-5	CASSPGGGGQPQHF
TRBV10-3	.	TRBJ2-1	CAISGGSQSSYNEQFF
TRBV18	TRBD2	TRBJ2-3	CASGLAGGWDTQYF
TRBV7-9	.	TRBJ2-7	CASSLNGRGAYEQYF
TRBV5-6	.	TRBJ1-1	CASSPWTTQDAFF